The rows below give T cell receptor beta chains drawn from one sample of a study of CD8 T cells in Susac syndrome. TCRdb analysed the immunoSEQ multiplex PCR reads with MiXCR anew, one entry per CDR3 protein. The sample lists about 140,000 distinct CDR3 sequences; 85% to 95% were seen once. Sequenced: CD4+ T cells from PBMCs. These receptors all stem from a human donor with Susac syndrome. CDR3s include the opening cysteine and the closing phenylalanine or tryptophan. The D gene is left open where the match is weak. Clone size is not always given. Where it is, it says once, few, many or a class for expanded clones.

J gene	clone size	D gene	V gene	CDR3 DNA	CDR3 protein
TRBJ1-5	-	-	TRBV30	TGTGCCTGGAGTGCCCTGGGTAGCAATCAGCCCCAGCATTTT	CAWSALGSNQPQHF
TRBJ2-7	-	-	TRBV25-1	TGTGCCAGCAGTGAATTCCACGAGCAGTACTTC	CASSEFHEQYF
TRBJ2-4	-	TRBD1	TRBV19	TGTGCCAGTACCTCATTGGGACAGGCAAACATTCAGTACTTC	CASTSLGQANIQYF
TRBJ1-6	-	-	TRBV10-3	TGTGCCATCAGTGAGTCTTTGGGCAGGGGTTATCATTCACCCCTCCACTTT	CAISESLGRGYHSPLHF
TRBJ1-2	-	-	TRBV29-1	TGCAGCGTGCAGGGACTGAGATATGGCTACACCTTC	CSVQGLRYGYTF
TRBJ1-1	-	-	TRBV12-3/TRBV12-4	TGTGCCACCGGGCCCGCTGAAGCTTTCTTT	CATGPAEAFF
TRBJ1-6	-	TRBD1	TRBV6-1	TGTGCCAGCAGGCCGACAGGGGCGCGGGTTGTGTCACCCCTCCACTTT	CASRPTGARVVSPLHF
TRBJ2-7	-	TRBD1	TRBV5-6	TGTGCCAGCAGCGGCGGGACAGGGTTGCACGAGCAGTACTTC	CASSGGTGLHEQYF
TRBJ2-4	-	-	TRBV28	TGTGCCAGCAGTTTTCGGCTAGCCAAAAACATTCAGTACTTC	CASSFRLAKNIQYF
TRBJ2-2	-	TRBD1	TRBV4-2	TGTGCCAGCAGCCAACGAGGACAGGGGGCCGCCACCGGGGAGCTGTTTTTT	CASSQRGQGAATGELFF
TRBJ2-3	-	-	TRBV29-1	TGCAGCGTTCTAAAGGGGGGCACAGATACGCAGTATTTT	CSVLKGGTDTQYF
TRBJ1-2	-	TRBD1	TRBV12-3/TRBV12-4	TGTGCCAGCAGGACCGGGACAGACTATGGCTACACCTTC	CASRTGTDYGYTF
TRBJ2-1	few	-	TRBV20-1	TGCAGTGCTAGAAGGGGCAATGAGCAGTTCTTC	CSARRGNEQFF
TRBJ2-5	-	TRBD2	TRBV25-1	TGTGCCAGCACCCCCCCTGGGGGGGTCCAAGAGACCCAGTACTTC	CASTPPGGVQETQYF
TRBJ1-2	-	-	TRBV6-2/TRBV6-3	TGTGCCAGCAGTTACCCGCTCCCATATGGCTACACCTTC	CASSYPLPYGYTF
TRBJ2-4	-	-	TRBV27	TGTGCCAGCAGTTTATCCTCTTTCAAAAACATTCAGTACTTC	CASSLSSFKNIQYF
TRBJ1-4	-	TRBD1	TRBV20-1	TGCAGTGCTAAGACAGGGGGTAATGAAAAACTGTTTTTT	CSAKTGGNEKLFF
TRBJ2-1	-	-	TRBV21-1	TGTGCCAGCAGCTCGCTAGCGGGCGAGCTTTGCGGTGAGCAGTTCTTC	CASSSLAGELCGEQFF
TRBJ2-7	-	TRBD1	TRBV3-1	TGTGCCAGCAGCCAAGAGGGACAGGGTCCGCCCTACGAGCAGTACTTC	CASSQEGQGPPYEQYF
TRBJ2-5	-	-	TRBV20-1	TGCAGTGCACTACTAGGAGGACCCAGGGAGACCCAGTACTTC	CSALLGGPRETQYF
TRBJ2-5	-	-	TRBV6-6	TGTGCCAGCAGTTATCTGACATTGGAGACCCAGTACTTC	CASSYLTLETQYF
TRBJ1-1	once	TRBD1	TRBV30	TGTGCCTGGAGGAGACAGGGGGAAACTGAAGCTTTCTTT	CAWRRQGETEAFF
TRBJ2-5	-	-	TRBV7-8	TGTGCCAGCAGCTTAGACTCACGAGGGACCCAGTACTTC	CASSLDSRGTQYF
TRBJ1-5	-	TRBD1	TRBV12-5	TGTGCTAGTGGATCCGGACAGGGGCCTTATCAGCCCCAGCATTTT	CASGSGQGPYQPQHF
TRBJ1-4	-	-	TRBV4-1	TGCGCCAGCAGCCAACAACCGGGACTCCTCCGGGGTGAAAAACTGTTTTTT	CASSQQPGLLRGEKLFF
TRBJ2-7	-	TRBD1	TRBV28	TGTGCCAGCAGTTTGAACGACAGGGTGAGCTCCTACGAGCAGTACTTC	CASSLNDRVSSYEQYF
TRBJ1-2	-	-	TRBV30	TGTGCCTGGCAGAAGGACAGCTATGGCTACACCTTC	CAWQKDSYGYTF
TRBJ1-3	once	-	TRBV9	TGTGCCAGCAGCGCGGAAGTCTCTGGAAACACCATATATTTT	CASSAEVSGNTIYF
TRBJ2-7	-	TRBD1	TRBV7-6	TGTGCCAGCAGCTTAGCCTTCCGAGGGGGACAGGGGGCCCACGAGCAGTACTTC	CASSLAFRGGQGAHEQYF